This record concerns one TCR beta chain sequence. The data originate from a study of blood T cells in healthy people across ages. Alongside a J-beta primer mix, a sample-barcoded 5' primer served in a second PCR lasting roughly 7 to 11 cycles. In TCRdb, the 5' RACE reads were re-called with MiXCR into one record per CDR3 protein. The sample has about 940,000 distinct CDR3 sequences; around 48% are singletons. Input material: blood. The TCR sequence derives from a man aged 25 to 45 in good health.

Written as DNA, the CDR3 is TGTGCCAGCAGCTCCTCTCCGACAGGAGCCTATGGCTACACCTTC. It yields the protein CASSSSPTGAYGYTF. The V call is TRBV7-2, the J call TRBJ1-2; a weak D match, TRBD1 (6 bases). V lost 4 bases and J lost 4, with 16 bases in between. This CDR3 contains 15 residues. From germline, CDR1 is SGHTA and CDR2 FQGNSA.